What follows is one TCR beta chain and its context. Only a few counts were recorded for this clone. The antigen this receptor binds is unknown. No much larger clonotype is one base removed from it; base qualities were not supplied. The CDR3 covers 17 residues, taking in both the cysteine and the phenylalanine. CDR3 DNA only is kept here, 51 bases in frame from base 1. V is shortened by 3 bases, J by 0 bases, and the region joining them spans 17 bases. Taken from the germline V gene, the CDR1 and CDR2 loops are SGHAT and FQNNGV. Patients with autoimmune disease history or receiving systemic immunosuppression were excluded from the trial. Peripheral blood for TCR sequencing was drawn from every dose cohort at baseline, at cycle 4 day 1 and at cycle 7 day 1. Samples were obtained from an open-label, multicenter, first-in-human phase I dose-escalation trial of ivuxolimab. Adults with locally advanced or metastatic head and neck squamous cell, hepatocellular, melanoma or renal cell carcinoma were enrolled in the trial. Before TCR sequencing, CD4+ T cells and CD8+ T cells from peripheral blood were sorted into separate populations.

The data stem from a study of OX40 agonist ivuxolimab in advanced cancers. For the wider study: Ivuxolimab was an agonistic, fully human IgG2 monoclonal antibody directed against OX40 (CD134), a costimulatory receptor. Intravenous ivuxolimab was administered to patients every 2 weeks at six dose levels: 0.01, 0.1, 0.3, 1.5, 3 and 10 mg/kg. Of the 52 patients in dose escalation, 19 had hepatocellular carcinoma, about 15 had melanoma, 9 had renal cell carcinoma and 9 had head and neck cancer. The dose-escalation cohort was around 84% male with a mean age of approximately 60 years, ranging from roughly 20 to 80. Patients were allowed to have had prior anti-PD-1, anti-PD-L1 or anti-CTLA-4 therapy, and approximately 39% of the dose-escalation patients had been treated with checkpoint inhibitors. Partial responses occurred in three dose-escalation patients: two with cutaneous melanoma and one with hepatocellular carcinoma. The purpose of peripheral TCRbeta sequencing was to test whether ivuxolimab changed TCR sequence diversity and led to clonal T-cell expansion. The paper covers the monotherapy dose-escalation part of the phase I ivuxolimab trial, which included N of about 51 patients. Overall study outcomes, separate from this receptor: In the 0.1-3.0 mg/kg groups, partial responders were among the patients with the lowest normalized peripheral clonal expansion, particularly in CD8+ T cells. The antigen specificity of the peripheral T cells that underwent clonal expansion was not determined. At doses from 0.1 to 3.0 mg/kg, clonal expansion was seen in both CD4+ and CD8+ blood T cells between baseline and week 6. Low levels of normalized T-cell clonal expansion were also seen in some patients who did not respond. After ivuxolimab, more expanded clones were found on average in CD8+ T cells than in CD4+ T cells.

Genomic DNA was extracted from sorted cells for sequencing of the TCRbeta CDR3 region. The immunoSEQ Assay was used to sequence the TCRbeta CDR3 regions. TCRdb took this table from immuneACCESS and kept in-frame rearrangements with V and J called. Such tables lack part of the clones; where checked against another copy, unresolved V genes explain under half of the gap, and the rest is unexplained. In this sample the table shows 6,000 to 9,500 clones, around 67% of which occur a single time. The ten largest clones add up to roughly 60% of the sample. This sequence uses TRBV11-2 and TRBJ1-2; perhaps TRBD1 is the D gene, with 6 bases matching. This receptor was identified in an adult with an advanced solid tumor such as melanoma, head and neck, liver or kidney cancer. This specimen consisted of CD4+ or CD8+ T cells sorted from blood, obtained in a trial of the OX40 agonist ivuxolimab. The DNA is as follows: TGTGCCAGCAGCTTGACAGCGGGACACGAGTCTAACTATGGCTACACCTTC. Its translation reads: CASSLTAGHESNYGYTF.